This paragraph covers one T cell receptor beta chain sequence. Other DNA sequences from this sample encode an identical CDR3 as well. The V end lost 1 base, the J end lost 4 bases, and 8 bases lay between the germline ends. The CDR3 length is 13 residues. Germline loops: CDR1 SGHDN, CDR2 FVKESK. The data stem from a study of neoadjuvant anti-PD-1 for oral cavity cancer. Here immunoSEQ multiplex PCR was the method, and the copy in TCRdb shows in-frame clones only, minus some. The sample carries thousands of clones, about 78% recorded once. This material consisted of PBMCs, taken before nivolumab (anti-PD-1) treatment. This TCR derives from a person between 40 and 85 years old with oral cavity squamous cell carcinoma. This chain links TRBV14 with TRBJ2-7; D uncertain. This chain's CDR3 is CASSQVSSYEQYF. The CDR3 DNA sequence: TGTGCCAGCAGCCAAGTGTCCAGTTACGAGCAGTACTTC.